This T cell receptor (beta chain) was sequenced in a study of blood T cell repertoires in COVID-19. Trimming removed 4 bases at V and 5 bases at J, with 18 bases between. Germline assignment: CDR1 SGHRS and CDR2 YFSETQ. There are 15 residues in the CDR3. Repertoires were generated with immunoSEQ multiplex PCR, while TCRdb's copy carries only in-frame clones and drops some. The table lists around 290,000 clones, around nine tenths of them singletons. Material for sequencing was peripheral blood. The TCR comes from a man aged 35-49 years with acute or convalescent COVID-19. The rearrangement joins TRBV5-1 to TRBJ1-2, with a tentative D call TRBD1 (6 bases). CDR3 nucleotide sequence: TGCGCCAGCAGCAACGACAGGACAGCCTCATATGGCTACACCTTC. It encodes CASSNDRTASYGYTF.